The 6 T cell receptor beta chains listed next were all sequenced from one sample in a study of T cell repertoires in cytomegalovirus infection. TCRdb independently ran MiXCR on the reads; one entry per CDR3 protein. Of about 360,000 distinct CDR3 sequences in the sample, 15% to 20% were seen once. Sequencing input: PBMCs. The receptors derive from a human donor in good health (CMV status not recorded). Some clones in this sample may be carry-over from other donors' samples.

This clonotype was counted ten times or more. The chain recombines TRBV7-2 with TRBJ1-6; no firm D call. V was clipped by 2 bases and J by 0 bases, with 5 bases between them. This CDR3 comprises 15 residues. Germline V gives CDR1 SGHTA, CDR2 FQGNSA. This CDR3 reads CASSLRSSYNSPLHF. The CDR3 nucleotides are TGTGCCAGCAGCTTACGGAGCTCCTATAATTCACCCCTCCACTTT.

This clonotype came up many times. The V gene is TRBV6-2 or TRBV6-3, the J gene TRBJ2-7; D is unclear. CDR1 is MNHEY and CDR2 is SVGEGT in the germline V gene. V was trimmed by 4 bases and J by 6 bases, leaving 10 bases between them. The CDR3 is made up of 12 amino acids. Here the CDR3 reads CASSSLSGEQYF. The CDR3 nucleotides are TGTGCCAGCAGTTCTCTTTCTGGCGAGCAGTACTTC.

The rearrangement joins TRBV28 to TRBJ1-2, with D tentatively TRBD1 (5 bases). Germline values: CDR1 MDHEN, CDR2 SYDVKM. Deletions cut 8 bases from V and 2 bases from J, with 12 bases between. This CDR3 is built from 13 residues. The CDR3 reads CASRYGGNYGYTF. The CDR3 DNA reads TGTGCCAGCCGTTACGGGGGGAACTATGGCTACACCTTC.

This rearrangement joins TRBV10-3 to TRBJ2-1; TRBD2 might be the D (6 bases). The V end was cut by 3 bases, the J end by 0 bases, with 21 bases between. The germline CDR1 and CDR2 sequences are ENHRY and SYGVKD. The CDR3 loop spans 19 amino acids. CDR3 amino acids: CAISEKRVWRDPSYNEQFF. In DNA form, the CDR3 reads TGTGCCATCAGTGAAAAGCGCGTTTGGCGGGACCCCTCCTACAATGAGCAGTTCTTC.

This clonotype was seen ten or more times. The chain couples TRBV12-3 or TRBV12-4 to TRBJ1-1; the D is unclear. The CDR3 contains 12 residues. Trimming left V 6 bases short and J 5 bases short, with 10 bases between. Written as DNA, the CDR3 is TGTGCCAGCAGCCTTCAATGGACTGAAGCTTTCTTT. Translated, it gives CASSLQWTEAFF.

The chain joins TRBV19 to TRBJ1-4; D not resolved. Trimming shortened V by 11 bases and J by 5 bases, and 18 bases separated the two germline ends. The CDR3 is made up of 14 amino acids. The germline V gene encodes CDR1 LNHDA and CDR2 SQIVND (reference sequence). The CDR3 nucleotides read TGTGCCTGTAACGACGGAAGCGGCAATGAAAAACTGTTTTTT. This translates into CACNDGSGNEKLFF.